This T cell receptor beta chain was recovered during a study of radiotherapy plus CTLA-4 blockade in lung cancer (dated by TCRdb to the late 2010s). The study in broad terms: Objective responses occurred in more than 15% of enrolled patients, and less than 35% achieved disease control.

The study evaluated CTLA-4 blockade (ipilimumab) given together with focal radiation therapy in patients who had chemo-refractory metastatic non-small-cell lung cancer. Overall study results and their limits: The strongest predictors of response were reported to be early dynamic shifts in blood T cell clones along with a rise in serum interferon-beta following radiation. After treatment with radiotherapy and ipilimumab, TCR clones that originated in tumors expanded in peripheral blood.

The CDR3 holds 12 amino acids from the cysteine to the phenylalanine. Only the CDR3 part of the read is kept: 36 bases, read in frame from the first base. Trimming costs V 6 bases and J 5 bases, and their ends lie 8 bases apart. The germline V gene gives CDR1 as SGHNT and CDR2 as YENEEA. Library preparation employed the immunoSEQ multiplex PCR assay. As stored in TCRdb, this immuneACCESS dataset retains in-frame rearrangements with V and J assigned. A fraction of the clones does not appear; measured against another copy, unresolved V genes explain less than half of the discrepancy, and the remainder lacks a known reason. The sample table contains tens of thousands of clones; only one count was recorded for less than 80% of them. In total, the top ten clones hold about 9.1% of the sample. About this clone: There is no known antigen for this receptor. No clone much larger than this one lies a single base away; base qualities are absent.

Sequencing was performed on peripheral blood, taken from a patient treated with radiotherapy plus ipilimumab. The TCR originated in a human donor with non-small cell lung cancer who had a complete response to radiotherapy plus ipilimumab. The receptor chain draws on TRBV11-3 and TRBJ2-4; the D gene assignment is ambiguous. The nucleotide sequence is TGTGCCAGCAGTACGTGGGAAAACATTCAGTACTTC. Its protein reads: CASSTWENIQYF.